This record covers a single TCR beta chain. Its target is unknown. This record comes from a study of T cell responses to AZD1222 COVID-19 vaccine. CDR1 SEHNR and CDR2 FQNEAQ come from the germline V gene (reference sequence). V lost 5 bases and J lost 5, with 10 bases in between. The CDR3 length is 12 residues. Study-level findings and limits: Nearly half of unique spike-specific TCRs reportedly avoided B.1.351 and B.1.1.7 mutated regions.

The data were produced by immunoSEQ multiplex PCR, yet TCRdb's version contains in-frame clones alone and is incomplete. The table has 110,000 or so clones, approximately 90% seen once. The rearrangement joins TRBV7-9 to TRBJ2-7; D call uncertain. This clonotype was sampled from an adult who received the AZD1222 COVID-19 vaccine. The material sequenced was peripheral blood, taken 28 days after the second AZD1222 dose. The CDR3 reads CASSTIPHEQYF. CDR3 nucleotides: TGTGCCAGCAGCACCATCCCCCACGAGCAGTACTTC. The full variable domain, in which reference TRBV7-9 and TRBJ2-7 provide the parts outside the CDR3, is DTGVSQNPRHKITKRGQNVTFRCDPISEHNRLYWYRQTLGQGPEFLTYFQNEAQLEKSRLLSDRFSAERPKGSFSTLEIQRTEQGDSAMYLCASSTIPHEQYFGPGTRLTVT.